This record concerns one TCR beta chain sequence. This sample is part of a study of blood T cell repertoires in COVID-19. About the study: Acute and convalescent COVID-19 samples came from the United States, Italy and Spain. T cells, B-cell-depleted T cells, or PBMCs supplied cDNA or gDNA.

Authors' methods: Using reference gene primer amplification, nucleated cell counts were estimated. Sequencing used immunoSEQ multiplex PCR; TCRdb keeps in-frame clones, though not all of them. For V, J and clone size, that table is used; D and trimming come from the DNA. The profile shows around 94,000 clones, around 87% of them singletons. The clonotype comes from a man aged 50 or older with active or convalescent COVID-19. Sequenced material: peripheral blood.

For the CDR3, the DNA is TGTGCCAGCAGCCCCAGCGGGGGTTACAATGAGCAGTTCTTC. Translating gives CASSPSGGYNEQFF. The chain couples TRBV7-2 to TRBJ2-1; 8 bases line up with TRBD2. CDR3 length: 14 amino acids. Germline trimming cut 5 bases from V and 4 bases from J; bases unmatched to any gene: 4. Germline values: CDR1 SGHTA, CDR2 FQGNSA.